This is a list of T cell receptor beta chains from one sample in a study of blood T cell repertoires in COVID-19. The table came from immunoSEQ multiplex PCR; TCRdb's copy has only in-frame clones and leaves some out. This sample has around 100,000 clones, with around 87% found just once. The sample was peripheral blood. The source is a man aged 45-65 years with active or convalescent COVID-19. The CDR3 runs from the conserved cysteine through the conserved F or W. The D gene is left open where the match is weak. Clone size is stated in some rows and not others, as once, few, many or a class when expanded.

clone size	D gene	V gene	J gene	CDR3 protein	CDR3 DNA
NA	NA	TRBV19	TRBJ1-1	CASTPGASLGRTEAFF	TGTGCCAGTACCCCCGGGGCTTCCTTGGGGAGGACTGAAGCTTTCTTT
few	TRBD2	TRBV10-2	TRBJ2-5	CASRWTSEIQETQYF	TGCGCCAGCAGGTGGACTAGCGAAATCCAAGAGACCCAGTACTTC
NA	NA	TRBV19	TRBJ1-5	CASSRQVGNQPQHF	TGTGCCAGTAGTAGACAGGTAGGGAATCAGCCCCAGCATTTT
NA	TRBD1	TRBV27	TRBJ1-4	CASSRFQGAGEKLFF	TGTGCCAGCAGCCGATTTCAGGGGGCAGGGGAAAAACTGTTTTTT
few	NA	TRBV18	TRBJ2-3	CASSLGQRVDTQYF	TGTGCCAGCTCACTCGGACAGAGGGTTGATACGCAGTATTTT
once	TRBD1	TRBV28	TRBJ1-2	CASSPIGPRDSYNYGYTF	TGTGCCAGCAGTCCCATCGGCCCCCGGGACAGCTACAACTATGGCTACACCTTC
NA	NA	TRBV29-1	TRBJ2-5	CSVEDAQGWETQYF	TGCAGCGTTGAAGACGCACAGGGTTGGGAGACCCAGTACTTC
NA	TRBD2	TRBV6-5	TRBJ2-3	CASSYAGGLTDTQYF	TGTGCCAGCAGTTACGCGGGGGGCCTCACAGATACGCAGTATTTT
NA	NA	TRBV10-1	TRBJ2-5	CASSESTGVQETQYF	TGCGCCAGCAGTGAGTCGACAGGTGTCCAAGAGACCCAGTACTTC
NA	NA	TRBV5-4	TRBJ2-5	CASSGDRTGRGTQETQYF	TGTGCCAGCAGCGGAGACAGGACGGGGCGGGGGACCCAAGAGACCCAGTACTTC